Listed here are 8 T cell receptor beta chains from one sample, sequenced in a study of early T cells in non-severe SARS-CoV-2 infection. Using its own MiXCR run on the 5' RACE reads, TCRdb lists one record per CDR3 protein. The sample has roughly 70,000 distinct CDR3 sequences, roughly an eighth seen once; the top ten hold about 1.3%. Sequenced input: whole blood. The source of these receptors is an adult who was a healthcare worker with PCR-confirmed SARS-CoV-2 infection or an uninfected control (not recorded which).

The chain joins TRBV6-6 to TRBJ1-1; 12 bases match TRBD1. The CDR3 consists of 15 residues. The V and J ends lost 5 bases and 7 bases, in that order; junction bases with no gene match: 8. The germline gives CDR1 MNHNY, CDR2 SVGAGI (reference sequence). In nucleotides, the CDR3 is TGTGCCAGCAGTCTGGGACAGGGGGCCGCTCGTGAAGCTTTCTTT. Its protein product is CASSLGQGAAREAFF.

This clonotype appeared many times. The chain couples TRBV5-5 to TRBJ2-3; 7 bases are shared with TRBD2. J was trimmed by 3 bases and V by 5 bases; bases with no gene match: 9. CDR1 and CDR2 (germline): SGHKS, YYEKEE (reference sequence). This CDR3 is built from 15 residues. CDR3 nucleotide sequence: TGTGCCAGCAGGTCCTGGGCGGGAGAAACAGATACGCAGTATTTT. This codes for CASRSWAGETDTQYF.

This clonotype was seen ten or more times. The rearrangement links TRBV7-9 to TRBJ2-3; D is uncertain. CDR1 is SEHNR, CDR2 FQNEAQ, per germline (reference sequence). Trimming left V 4 bases short and J 0 bases short, with 14 bases between. The CDR3 loop spans 16 amino acids. The CDR3 is CASSSPHKESTDTQYF. The CDR3 DNA reads TGTGCCAGCAGCTCCCCCCACAAAGAGAGCACAGATACGCAGTATTTT.

This clonotype was observed many times. The chain has TRBV27 and TRBJ1-4; D is possibly TRBD1 (5 bases). The CDR3 is made up of 15 amino acids. The V gene lost 4 bases and the J gene lost 8 bases, with 17 bases spanning the gap. CDR1 is MNHEY and CDR2 is SMNVEV in the germline V gene (reference sequence). The CDR3 loop reads CASSSPGAGGEKLFF. CDR3 in DNA: TGTGCCAGCAGTTCGCCTGGGGCTGGCGGCGAAAAACTGTTTTTT.

Note on this clonotype: This clone may be a read error of a much larger clone one base away. The V and J genes are TRBV5-4 and TRBJ1-6; D remains ambiguous. The germline V gene encodes CDR1 SGHNT and CDR2 YYREEE (reference sequence). V lost 4 bases to trimming and J lost 8 bases, with 16 bases between them. The CDR3 consists of 15 residues. CDR3: CASSLGERNHSPLHF. CDR3 nucleotide sequence: TGTGCCAGCAGCCTCGGAGAGAGAAACCATTCACCCCTCCACTTT. Together with reference TRBV5-4 and TRBJ1-6, the CDR3 gives the full variable domain: ETGVTQSPTHLIKTRGQQVTLRCSSQSGHNTVSWYQQALGQGPQFIFQYYREEENGRGNFPPRFSGLQFPNYSSELNVNALELDDSALYLCASSLGERNHSPLHFGNGTRLTVT.

Here the CDR3 DNA reads TGTGCCAGCAGTTTACAGGGAAGAGGAGGGCACGAGCAGTACTTC. It yields the protein CASSLQGRGGHEQYF. The gene calls are TRBV27 and TRBJ2-7, with D possibly TRBD2 on 6 matching bases. Germline V gene lookup returns CDR1 MNHEY and CDR2 SMNVEV (reference sequence). The germline V and J ends were trimmed by 2 bases and 5 bases, with 16 bases remaining between them. The CDR3 contains 15 residues.

The chain is built from TRBV10-3 and TRBJ1-6; no clear D. V gave up 2 bases and J gave up 9 bases, with 17 bases separating them. The CDR3 loop spans 16 amino acids. Germline V gene data show CDR1 as ENHRY and CDR2 as SYGVKD. CDR3 protein: CAISELTMVDGSPLHF. CDR3 DNA sequence: TGTGCCATCAGTGAGCTAACGATGGTAGACGGTTCACCCCTCCACTTT.

This clonotype was seen at least ten times. The chain joins TRBV20-1 to TRBJ2-1; TRBD1 matches 10 bases. The CDR3 spans 15 residues. Germline V gene data show CDR1 as DFQATT and CDR2 as SNEGSKA (reference sequence). The ends lost 0 bases at V and 6 bases at J; junction bases unmatched: 5. The CDR3 coding sequence is TGCAGTGCTAGAGATGGGACAGGGGATAGCAATGAGCAGTTCTTC. This sequence encodes CSARDGTGDSNEQFF.